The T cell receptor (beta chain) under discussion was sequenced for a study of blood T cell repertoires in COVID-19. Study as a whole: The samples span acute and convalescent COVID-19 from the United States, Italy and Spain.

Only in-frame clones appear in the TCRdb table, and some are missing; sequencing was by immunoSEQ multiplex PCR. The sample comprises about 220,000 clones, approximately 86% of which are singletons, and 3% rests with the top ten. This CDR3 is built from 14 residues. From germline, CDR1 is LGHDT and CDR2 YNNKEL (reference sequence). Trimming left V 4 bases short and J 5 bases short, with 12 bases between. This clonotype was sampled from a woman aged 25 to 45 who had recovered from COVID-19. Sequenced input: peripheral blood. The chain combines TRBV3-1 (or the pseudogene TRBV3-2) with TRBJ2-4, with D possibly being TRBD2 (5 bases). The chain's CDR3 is CASSPRGSQNIQYF. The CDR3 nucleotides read TGTGCCAGCAGCCCCCGTGGGAGCCAAAACATTCAGTACTTC.